Shown below are 28 T cell receptor beta chains from a single sample sequenced in a study of OX40 agonist ivuxolimab in advanced cancers. Produced via immunoSEQ multiplex PCR; TCRdb's table is partial and in-frame only. The sample gives some 31,000 clones, 80% of which show up once; approximately 24% is in the top ten. Sequenced here: CD4+ or CD8+ T cells sorted from blood, sampled in a trial of the OX40 agonist ivuxolimab. Receptors originate from an adult with an advanced solid tumor such as melanoma, head and neck, liver or kidney cancer.

As DNA, the CDR3 is TGTGCCAGCACTAGACAGGGAGAAGGGGCTGAAGCTTTCTTT. Encoded protein: CASTRQGEGAEAFF. The rearrangement uses TRBV6-6 and TRBJ1-1, with 7 bases fitting TRBD1. The CDR3 has 14 residues. Trimming cost V 7 bases and J 6 bases; bases outside gene matches: 11. Germline V gene sequence: CDR1 MNHNY, CDR2 SVGAGI (reference sequence).

This chain joins TRBV5-1 and TRBJ2-5; no clear D. In germline, CDR1 is SGHRS, CDR2 YFSETQ. The length of the CDR3 is 12 residues. Trimming removed 4 bases at V and 2 bases at J, with 6 bases between. As DNA, the CDR3 is TGCGCCAGCAGCCTTAATCAAGAGACCCAGTACTTC. Its protein product is CASSLNQETQYF.

The J gene is TRBJ2-5, the V gene TRBV7-6; TRBD2 aligns across 11 bases. The CDR3 is 15 amino acids. The V and J ends lost 3 bases and 3 bases, in that order; junction bases with no gene match: 3. Germline values: CDR1 SGHVS, CDR2 FNYEAQ. CDR3 loop: CASSFTSGGKETQYF. CDR3 DNA: TGTGCCAGCAGCTTCACTAGCGGGGGTAAAGAGACCCAGTACTTC.

The chain combines TRBV7-9 with TRBJ2-3; unclear D gene. This CDR3 region has 13 residues. Germline CDR1 is SEHNR and CDR2 is FQNEAQ (reference sequence). V shed 3 bases and J shed 6 bases, with 10 bases lying between them. The CDR3 DNA reads TGTGCCAGCAGCTTTGTAGATCGGGATACGCAGTATTTT. Translating it yields CASSFVDRDTQYF.

The chain recombines TRBV10-3 with TRBJ1-2; 8 bases are shared with TRBD1. The germline V gene has CDR1 ENHRY and CDR2 SYGVKD. Losses at the gene ends were 7 bases for V and 8 bases for J; bases not matched to a gene: 9. This CDR3 region has 13 residues. The CDR3 DNA is TGTGCCATCACGGTCGCCAGGGGGCAAGGCTACACCTTC. Translating it yields CAITVARGQGYTF.

About this clone: The sample carries other DNA sequences with the same CDR3. V is TRBV9 and J is TRBJ2-7; a possible D gene is TRBD1 (5 bases). The CDR3 is 15 residues long. Trimming removed 0 bases at V and 1 base at J, with 11 bases between. CDR1 SGDLS and CDR2 YYNGEE come from the germline V gene. CDR3 loop: CASSVGGDSSYEQYF. In nucleotides, the CDR3 is TGTGCCAGCAGCGTAGGAGGAGACAGTTCCTACGAGCAGTACTTC.

The chain couples TRBV5-4 to TRBJ1-2; D call uncertain. The V and J ends lost 2 bases and 5 bases respectively, with 10 bases between them. The CDR3 contains 13 residues. The germline CDR1 and CDR2 sequences are SGHNT and YYREEE (reference sequence). CDR3 sequence reads: CASSLDEGYGYTF. CDR3 bases: TGTGCCAGCAGCTTAGACGAAGGGTATGGCTACACCTTC.

This clone is labeled medium-sized. J is TRBJ1-2 and V is TRBV7-9; possibly TRBD1 for D (6 bases). This CDR3 contains 13 residues. Looked up from germline, CDR1 is SEHNR and CDR2 is FQNEAQ (reference sequence). V was pared by 5 bases and J by 6 bases, with 13 bases between. The DNA for the CDR3 is TGTGCCAGCAGCCATGGACAGTCGGATGGCTACACCTTC. It codes for CASSHGQSDGYTF.

V and J are TRBV2 and TRBJ2-7, with TRBD2 matching over 8 bases. V lost 3 bases and J lost 3; bases outside the gene matches: 10. The germline gives CDR1 SNHLY, CDR2 FYNNEI. The CDR3 is made up of 16 amino acids. The CDR3 nucleotides are TGTGCCAGCAGTGACCCGAGGGCTAGCGGGCGCTACGAGCAGTACTTC. Encoded protein: CASSDPRASGRYEQYF.

The chain links TRBV6-1 to TRBJ2-3; D gene ambiguous. The CDR3 runs to 12 residues. Germline-derived CDR1 and CDR2 are MNHNS and SASEGT. Between the trimmed V and J ends, which lost 7 bases and 1 base, there was a span of 6 bases. The CDR3 coding sequence is TGTGCCAGCAATCCGGGCACAGATACGCAGTATTTT. Its translation is CASNPGTDTQYF.

V and J are TRBV21-1 and TRBJ2-3; the table's D call, TRBD1, was not checked against the DNA. TRBV21-1 is termed a pseudogene. The CDR3 is 15 residues long. The CDR3 loop is CASRHHRTSTDTQYF. CDR3 in DNA: TGTGCCAGCAGACACCACAGGACATCCACAGATACGCAGTATTTT.

This chain uses TRBV10-3 with TRBJ1-4; D unclear. Germline-derived CDR1 and CDR2 are ENHRY and SYGVKD. This CDR3 spans 13 amino acids. Trimming stripped 2 bases from V and 8 bases from J, with 9 bases between. In nucleotides, the CDR3 is TGTGCCATCAGTGAGGGTCTCAAGGAAAAACTGTTTTTT. Residues: CAISEGLKEKLFF.

This rearrangement joins TRBV5-8 to TRBJ2-7, with 8 bases matching TRBD2. The CDR3 has 14 amino acids. Germline lookup yields CDR1 SGHTS and CDR2 YDEGEE. The junction had 3 bases not matched to a gene; V was cut back by 0 bases and J by 4 bases. The CDR3 bases are TGTGCCAGCAGCTTGGTAGCGGGAACATACGAGCAGTACTTC. Translation: CASSLVAGTYEQYF.

The J gene is TRBJ2-4, the V gene TRBV4-2; D ambiguous. The length of the CDR3 is 17 residues. The V gene lost 1 base and the J gene lost 0 bases, with 13 bases spanning the gap. The germline V gene has CDR1 LGHNA and CDR2 YNFKEQ. The chain's CDR3 is CASSQVEDAIAKNIQYF. DNA for the CDR3: TGTGCCAGCAGCCAAGTTGAGGACGCCATAGCCAAAAACATTCAGTACTTC.

The V and J genes are TRBV5-1 and TRBJ1-1, with D maybe TRBD1 (6 bases). CDR1 SGHRS and CDR2 YFSETQ come from the germline V gene. V lost 4 bases and J 3 bases, leaving 22 bases between the germline ends. CDR3 length: 17 residues. The CDR3 region has the DNA TGCGCCAGCAGCCCGGCCTACAGGCGTCGACAGGACACTGAAGCTTTCTTT. Amino acid sequence: CASSPAYRRRQDTEAFF.

Details on this clone: The same CDR3 arises from other DNA sequences in this sample as well. The chain carries TRBV20-1 and TRBJ2-7; D unclear. Trimming pared 5 bases from V and 4 bases from J, leaving 9 bases between. Germline CDR1 DFQATT, CDR2 SNEGSKA (reference sequence). The CDR3 runs to 11 residues. This CDR3 reads CSASGPYEQYF. The DNA for the CDR3 is TGCAGTGCTTCCGGACCGTACGAGCAGTACTTC.

Sample share makes this clone medium-sized (0.01 to 0.1%). The chain recombines TRBV29-1 with TRBJ2-1; TRBD1 agrees at 8 bases. Trimming cost V 8 bases and J 0 bases; bases outside gene matches: 9. The CDR3 is made up of 15 amino acids. Germline values: CDR1 SQVTM, CDR2 ANQGSEA. CDR3 amino acids: CSTEGTGGSYNEQFF. The CDR3 bases are TGCAGCACGGAGGGCACAGGGGGCTCCTACAATGAGCAGTTCTTC.

In regard to this clone: Other nucleotide sequences in the sample specify the same CDR3. This sequence joins TRBV7-9 and TRBJ2-3; D is perhaps TRBD1 (5 bases). The V gene lost 1 base and the J gene lost 1 base, with 9 bases spanning the gap. CDR3 size: 15 residues. Germline loops: CDR1 SEHNR, CDR2 FQNEAQ (reference sequence). This CDR3 is CASSLVDIGTDTQYF. The CDR3 nucleotides are TGTGCCAGCAGCTTAGTGGACATTGGCACAGATACGCAGTATTTT.

The chain carries TRBV6-6 and TRBJ2-3; no definite D call. V was cut by 0 bases and J by 3 bases, with 7 bases left in between. This CDR3 has 14 amino acids. Germline V gives CDR1 MNHNY, CDR2 SVGAGI (reference sequence). CDR3 DNA sequence: TGTGCCAGCAGTTACTCGCCCGGAACAGATACGCAGTATTTT. This sequence encodes CASSYSPGTDTQYF.

The V call is TRBV5-6, the J call TRBJ1-2; D is ambiguous. The CDR3 is 14 amino acids. The germline CDR1 and CDR2 sequences are SGHDT and YYEEEE. Deletions cut 2 bases from V and 2 bases from J, with 10 bases between. The CDR3 DNA reads TGTGCCAGCAGCTTCCCGGGTCAGAACTATGGCTACACCTTC. It codes for CASSFPGQNYGYTF.

The table lists this clone with a few counts. V is TRBV30 and J is TRBJ1-1; 7 nucleotides match TRBD1. Germline V CDR1 and CDR2: GTSNPN, SVGIG (reference sequence). V trimming: 5 bases; J trimming: 6 bases; junction bases outside the gene matches: 6. The CDR3 has 12 amino acids. The CDR3 DNA sequence: TGTGCCTGGGGAGGACAGGCCGCTGAAGCTTTCTTT. Amino acids: CAWGGQAAEAFF.

This clone was recorded a few times. This rearrangement joins TRBV19 to TRBJ1-5, with 7 nucleotides matching TRBD1. The germline gives CDR1 LNHDA, CDR2 SQIVND (reference sequence). The V and J ends lost 5 bases and 6 bases, in that order; junction bases with no gene match: 10. The CDR3 has 15 residues. For the CDR3, the DNA is TGTGCCAGTAGTCGCACAGGGGTAGGTTCTCAGCCCCAGCATTTT. It translates to CASSRTGVGSQPQHF.

The rearrangement links TRBV2 to TRBJ1-1; 8 bases fit TRBD1. The CDR3 is 13 amino acids. After removal of 7 bases from V and 1 base from J, the junction contained 2 bases not matched to a gene. The germline gives CDR1 SNHLY, CDR2 FYNNEI. This CDR3 is CASTGQGNTEAFF. CDR3 bases: TGTGCCAGCACCGGACAGGGGAACACTGAAGCTTTCTTT.

The chain has TRBV6-1 and TRBJ1-6, with D perhaps TRBD1 (6 bases). V was pared by 6 bases and J by 10 bases, with 16 bases between. This CDR3 spans 14 amino acids. Germline CDR1 reads MNHNS; CDR2 reads SASEGT. The CDR3: CASRRTEKPSPLHF. The CDR3 DNA follows: TGTGCCAGCAGGCGGACAGAAAAGCCCTCACCCCTCCACTTT.

This clone has more than one count but fewer than ten. The V and J genes are TRBV30 and TRBJ2-3; 10 bases are shared with TRBD2. The CDR3 runs 13 residues. CDR1 and CDR2 (germline): GTSNPN, SVGIG (reference sequence). Losses at the gene ends were 5 bases for V and 1 base for J; bases not matched to a gene: 0. The CDR3 loop reads CAWGLAGTDTQYF. Here the CDR3 DNA reads TGTGCCTGGGGACTAGCGGGCACAGATACGCAGTATTTT.

The chain is built from TRBV6-5 and TRBJ1-6; TRBD1 is a possible D gene (6 bases). The germline gives CDR1 MNHEY, CDR2 SVGAGI. The CDR3 length is 13 residues. Trimming took 2 bases from V and 11 from J, leaving 10 bases between them. This CDR3 is CASSYLRGAPLHF. CDR3 bases: TGTGCCAGCAGTTACCTGAGGGGGGCACCCCTCCACTTT.

The chain couples TRBV18 to TRBJ2-7, with a possible D match to TRBD1 (6 bases). There are 16 residues in the CDR3. V lost 3 bases, J lost 3 bases, and 18 bases lay in between. Germline V lookup: CDR1 KGHSH, CDR2 LQKENI. Here the CDR3 reads CASSPRGQFSFYEQYF. The CDR3 nucleotides read TGTGCCAGCTCACCCCGCGGACAGTTCAGTTTCTACGAGCAGTACTTC.

V usage is TRBV10-3 and J usage is TRBJ2-7; TRBD1 agrees at 8 bases. After removal of 6 bases from V and 2 bases from J, the junction contained 6 bases not matched to a gene. This CDR3 has 14 residues. The germline gives CDR1 ENHRY, CDR2 SYGVKD. CDR3 DNA sequence: TGTGCCATCAGACAGGGGGTAGACCCCTACGAGCAGTACTTC. Amino acids: CAIRQGVDPYEQYF.